This entry lists 3 T cell receptor beta chains sequenced from one sample in a study of blood T cell repertoires in COVID-19. Repertoires were generated with immunoSEQ multiplex PCR, while TCRdb's copy carries only in-frame clones and drops some. The sample holds 150,000 to 200,000 clones, about 81% seen once. Sample: peripheral blood. The receptors were gathered from a woman in her fifties or sixties with COVID-19, enrolled during active disease.

This sequence joins TRBV12-3 or TRBV12-4 and TRBJ1-2; D unclear. The length of the CDR3 is 11 residues. V was shortened by 5 bases and J by 8 bases, with 9 bases between the two germline ends. The CDR3 here is CASSPRQGYTF. CDR3 bases: TGTGCCAGCAGTCCCCGACAAGGCTACACCTTC.

This clone was counted a single time. V usage is TRBV11-2 and J usage is TRBJ2-1; D is undetermined. V lost 4 bases and J 4 bases, leaving 14 bases between the germline ends. Germline assignment: CDR1 SGHAT and CDR2 FQNNGV. CDR3 length: 15 amino acids. CDR3 DNA: TGTGCCAGCAGCTCGAGGATCATAAATTACAATGAGCAGTTCTTC. Amino acid sequence: CASSSRIINYNEQFF.

The chain joins TRBV6-1 to TRBJ1-5, with D tentatively TRBD1 (5 bases). CDR3 length: 15 residues. Trimming left V 1 base short and J 7 bases short, with 14 bases between. Germline loops: CDR1 MNHNS, CDR2 SASEGT. CDR3 sequence (DNA): TGTGCCAGCAGTGAAGGTTCAGGGCACGGACAGCCCCAGCATTTT. Translated: CASSEGSGHGQPQHF.